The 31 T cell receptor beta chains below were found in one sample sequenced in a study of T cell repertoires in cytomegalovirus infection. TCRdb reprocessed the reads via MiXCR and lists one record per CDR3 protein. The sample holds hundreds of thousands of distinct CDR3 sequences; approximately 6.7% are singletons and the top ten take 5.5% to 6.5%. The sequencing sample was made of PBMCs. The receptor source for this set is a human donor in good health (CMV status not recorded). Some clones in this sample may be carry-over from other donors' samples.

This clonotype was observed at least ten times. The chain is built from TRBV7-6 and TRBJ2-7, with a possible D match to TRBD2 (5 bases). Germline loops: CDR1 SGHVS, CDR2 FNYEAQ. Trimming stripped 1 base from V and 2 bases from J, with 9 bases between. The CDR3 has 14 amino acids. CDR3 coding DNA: TGTGCCAGCAGCTTAGGGTCCGGGGCCTACGAGCAGTACTTC. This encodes CASSLGSGAYEQYF.

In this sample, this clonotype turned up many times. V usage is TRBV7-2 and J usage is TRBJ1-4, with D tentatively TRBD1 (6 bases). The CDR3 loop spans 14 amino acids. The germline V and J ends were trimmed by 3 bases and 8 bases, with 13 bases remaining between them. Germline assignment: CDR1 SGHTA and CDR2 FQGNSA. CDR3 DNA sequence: TGTGCCAGCAGCTTTACCAGGGGCGAAGAAAAACTGTTTTTT. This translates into CASSFTRGEEKLFF.

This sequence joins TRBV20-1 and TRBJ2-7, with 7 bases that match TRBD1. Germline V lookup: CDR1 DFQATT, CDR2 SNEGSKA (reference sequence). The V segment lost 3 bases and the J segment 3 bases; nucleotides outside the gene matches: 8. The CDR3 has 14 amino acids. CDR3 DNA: TGCAGTGCTAGGAGGGACAGTCCGATCTACGAGCAGTACTTC. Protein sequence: CSARRDSPIYEQYF.

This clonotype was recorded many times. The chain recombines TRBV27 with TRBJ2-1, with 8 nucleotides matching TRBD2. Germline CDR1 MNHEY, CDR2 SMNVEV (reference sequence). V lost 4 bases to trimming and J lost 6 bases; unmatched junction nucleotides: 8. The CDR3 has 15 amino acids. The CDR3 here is CASSSARGGPNEQFF. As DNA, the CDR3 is TGTGCCAGCAGTTCGGCTCGGGGGGGACCCAATGAGCAGTTCTTC.

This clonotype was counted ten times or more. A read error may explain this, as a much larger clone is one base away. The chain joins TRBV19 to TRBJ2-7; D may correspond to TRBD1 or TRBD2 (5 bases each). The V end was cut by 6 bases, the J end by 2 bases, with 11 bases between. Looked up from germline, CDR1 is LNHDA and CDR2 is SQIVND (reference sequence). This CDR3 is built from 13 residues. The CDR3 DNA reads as TGTGCCAGTAGCCGGGACGAGACCTACGAGCAGTACTTC. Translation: CASSRDETYEQYF.

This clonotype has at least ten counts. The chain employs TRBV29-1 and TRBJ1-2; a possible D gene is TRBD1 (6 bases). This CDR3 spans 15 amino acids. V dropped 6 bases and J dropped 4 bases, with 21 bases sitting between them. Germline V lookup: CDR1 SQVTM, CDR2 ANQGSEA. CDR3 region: CSVFKAGEIGYGYTF. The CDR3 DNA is TGCAGCGTGTTCAAGGCAGGGGAAATCGGCTATGGCTACACCTTC.

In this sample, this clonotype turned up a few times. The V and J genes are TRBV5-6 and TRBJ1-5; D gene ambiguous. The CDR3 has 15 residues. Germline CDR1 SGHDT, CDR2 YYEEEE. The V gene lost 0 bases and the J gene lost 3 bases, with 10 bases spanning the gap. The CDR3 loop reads CASSLGRTLNQPQHF. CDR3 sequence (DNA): TGTGCCAGCAGCTTGGGACGGACCCTCAATCAGCCCCAGCATTTT.

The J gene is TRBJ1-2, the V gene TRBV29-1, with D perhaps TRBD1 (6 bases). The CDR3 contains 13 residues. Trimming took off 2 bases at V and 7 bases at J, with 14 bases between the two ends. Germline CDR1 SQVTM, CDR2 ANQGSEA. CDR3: CSVELRQASGYTF. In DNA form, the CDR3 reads TGCAGCGTTGAATTGCGACAGGCGAGTGGCTACACCTTC.

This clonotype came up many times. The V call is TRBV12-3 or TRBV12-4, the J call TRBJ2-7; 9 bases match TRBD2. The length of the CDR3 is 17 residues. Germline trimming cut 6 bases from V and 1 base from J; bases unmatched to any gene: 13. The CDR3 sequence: CASSRRVAGVLSYEQYF. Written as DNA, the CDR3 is TGTGCCAGCAGCCGTAGGGTAGCGGGGGTTCTATCCTACGAGCAGTACTTC.

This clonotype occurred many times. The CDR3 DNA is TGTGCCAGCAGCGAACAATCTCAGGGGGCTTTGACTGAAGCTTTCTTT. This codes for CASSEQSQGALTEAFF. The chain couples TRBV7-3 to TRBJ1-1; TRBD1 agrees at 8 bases. The CDR3 consists of 16 residues. Per germline, CDR1 SGHTA and CDR2 FQGTGA. J was trimmed by 5 bases and V by 5 bases; bases with no gene match: 13.

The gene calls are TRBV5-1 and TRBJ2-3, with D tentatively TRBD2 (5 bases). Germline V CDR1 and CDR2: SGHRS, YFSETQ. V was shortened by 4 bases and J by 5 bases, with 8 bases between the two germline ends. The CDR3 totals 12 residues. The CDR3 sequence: CASSAEGDTQYF. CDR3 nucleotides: TGCGCCAGCAGCGCCGAGGGAGATACGCAGTATTTT.

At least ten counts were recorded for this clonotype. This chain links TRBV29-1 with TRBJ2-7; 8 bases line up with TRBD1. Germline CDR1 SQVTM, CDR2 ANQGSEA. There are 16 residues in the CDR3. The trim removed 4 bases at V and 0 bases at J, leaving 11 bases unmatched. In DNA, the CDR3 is TGCAGCGTTGTGTCCCGACCCGGACAGGGCTCCTACGAGCAGTACTTC. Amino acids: CSVVSRPGQGSYEQYF.

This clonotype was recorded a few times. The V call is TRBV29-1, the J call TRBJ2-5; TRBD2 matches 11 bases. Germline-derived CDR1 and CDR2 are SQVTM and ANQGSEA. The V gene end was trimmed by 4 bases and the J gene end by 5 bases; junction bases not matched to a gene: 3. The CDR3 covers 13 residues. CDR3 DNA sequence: TGCAGCGTTGTAGCGGGGGGGCTCGAGACCCAGTACTTC. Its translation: CSVVAGGLETQYF.

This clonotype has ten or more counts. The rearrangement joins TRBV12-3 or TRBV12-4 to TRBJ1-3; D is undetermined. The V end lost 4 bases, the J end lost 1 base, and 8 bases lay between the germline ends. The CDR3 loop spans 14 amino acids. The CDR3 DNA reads TGTGCCAGCAGTTCCAGCAGATCTGGAAACACCATATATTTT. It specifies CASSSSRSGNTIYF.

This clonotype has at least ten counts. CDR3 coding DNA: TGTGCCAGCAGCCCCATACGAGTCACAGATACGCAGTATTTT. Encoded protein: CASSPIRVTDTQYF. V and J are TRBV14 and TRBJ2-3, with D unresolved. CDR3 length: 14 residues. The germline V gene encodes CDR1 SGHDN and CDR2 FVKESK. V lost 4 bases and J lost 2, with 10 bases in between.

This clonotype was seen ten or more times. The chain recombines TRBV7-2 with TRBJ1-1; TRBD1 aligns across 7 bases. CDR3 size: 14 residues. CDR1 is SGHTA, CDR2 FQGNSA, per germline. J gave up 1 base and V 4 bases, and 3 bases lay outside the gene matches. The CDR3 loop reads CASSSQGGNTEAFF. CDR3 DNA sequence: TGTGCCAGCAGCTCCCAGGGGGGGAACACTGAAGCTTTCTTT.

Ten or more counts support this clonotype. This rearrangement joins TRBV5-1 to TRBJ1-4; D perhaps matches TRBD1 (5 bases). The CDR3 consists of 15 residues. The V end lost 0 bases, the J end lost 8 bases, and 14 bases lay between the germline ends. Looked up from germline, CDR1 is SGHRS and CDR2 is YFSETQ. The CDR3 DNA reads TGCGCCAGCAGCTTGGGTTCAGGGACCGGGGAAAAACTGTTTTTT. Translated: CASSLGSGTGEKLFF.

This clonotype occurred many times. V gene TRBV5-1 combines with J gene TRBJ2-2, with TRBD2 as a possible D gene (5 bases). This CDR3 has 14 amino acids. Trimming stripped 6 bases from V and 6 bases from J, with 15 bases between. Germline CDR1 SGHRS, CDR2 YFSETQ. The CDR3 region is CASTRTPVPGELFF. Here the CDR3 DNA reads TGCGCCAGCACCAGGACTCCGGTACCCGGGGAGCTGTTTTTT.

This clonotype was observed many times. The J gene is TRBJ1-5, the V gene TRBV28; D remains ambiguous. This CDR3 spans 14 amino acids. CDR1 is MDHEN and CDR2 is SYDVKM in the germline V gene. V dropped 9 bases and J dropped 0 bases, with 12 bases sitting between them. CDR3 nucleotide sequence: TGTGCCAGTTTCAAGACCCTTAGCAATCAGCCCCAGCATTTT. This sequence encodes CASFKTLSNQPQHF.

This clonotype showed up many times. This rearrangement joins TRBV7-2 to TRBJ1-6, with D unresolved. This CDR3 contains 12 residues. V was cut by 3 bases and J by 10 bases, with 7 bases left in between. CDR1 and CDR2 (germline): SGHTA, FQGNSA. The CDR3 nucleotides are TGTGCCAGCAGCTTCCCAGCCTCACCCCTCCACTTT. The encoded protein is CASSFPASPLHF.

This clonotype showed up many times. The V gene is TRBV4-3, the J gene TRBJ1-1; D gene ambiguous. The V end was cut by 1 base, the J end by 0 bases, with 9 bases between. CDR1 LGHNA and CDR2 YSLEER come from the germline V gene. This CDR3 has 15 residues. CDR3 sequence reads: CASSQVASLNTEAFF. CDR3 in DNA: TGCGCCAGCAGCCAAGTCGCATCCCTGAACACTGAAGCTTTCTTT.

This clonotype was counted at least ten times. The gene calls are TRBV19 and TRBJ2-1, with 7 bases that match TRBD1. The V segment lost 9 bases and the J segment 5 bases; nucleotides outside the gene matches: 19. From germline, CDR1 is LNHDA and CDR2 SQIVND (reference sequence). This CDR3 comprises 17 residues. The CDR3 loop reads CASQRYGDRVEDNEQFF. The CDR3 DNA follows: TGTGCCAGCCAACGATACGGCGACAGGGTCGAGGACAATGAGCAGTTCTTC.

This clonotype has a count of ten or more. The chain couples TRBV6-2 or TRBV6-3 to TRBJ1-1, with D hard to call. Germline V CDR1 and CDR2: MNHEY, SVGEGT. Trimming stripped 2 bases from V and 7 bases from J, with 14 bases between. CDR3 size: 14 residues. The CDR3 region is CASSYGGVLGEAFF. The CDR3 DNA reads TGTGCCAGCAGTTACGGTGGGGTGCTTGGTGAAGCTTTCTTT.

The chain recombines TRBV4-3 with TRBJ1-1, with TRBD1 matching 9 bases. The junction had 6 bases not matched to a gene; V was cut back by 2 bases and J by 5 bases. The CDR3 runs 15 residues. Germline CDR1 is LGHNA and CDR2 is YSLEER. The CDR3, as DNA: TGCGCCAGCAGCCAAACGGACAGGGGAAGGACTGAAGCTTTCTTT. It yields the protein CASSQTDRGRTEAFF.

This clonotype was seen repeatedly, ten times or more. CDR3 amino acids: CSAPQPDRVLFYEQYF. CDR3 bases: TGCAGTGCTCCCCAGCCCGACAGGGTTCTGTTTTACGAGCAGTACTTC. The J gene is TRBJ2-7, the V gene TRBV20-1, with 7 bases matching TRBD1. The CDR3 covers 16 residues. The J segment lost 4 bases and the V segment lost 5 bases, leaving 17 bases of the junction unmatched. Germline CDR1 reads DFQATT; CDR2 reads SNEGSKA (reference sequence).

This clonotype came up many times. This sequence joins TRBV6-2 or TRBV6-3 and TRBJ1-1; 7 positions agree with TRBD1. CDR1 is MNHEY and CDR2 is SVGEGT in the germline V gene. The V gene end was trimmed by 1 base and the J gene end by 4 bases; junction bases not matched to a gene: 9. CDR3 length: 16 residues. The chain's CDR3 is CASSYFDRVRVTEAFF. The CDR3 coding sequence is TGTGCCAGCAGTTACTTCGACAGGGTACGGGTCACTGAAGCTTTCTTT.

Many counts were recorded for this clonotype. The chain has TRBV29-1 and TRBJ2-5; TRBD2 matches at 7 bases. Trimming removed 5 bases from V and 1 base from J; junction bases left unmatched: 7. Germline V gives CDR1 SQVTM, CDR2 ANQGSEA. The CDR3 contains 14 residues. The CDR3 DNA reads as TGCAGCGTTAAACAGCGGGGTTCCCAAGAGACCCAGTACTTC. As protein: CSVKQRGSQETQYF.

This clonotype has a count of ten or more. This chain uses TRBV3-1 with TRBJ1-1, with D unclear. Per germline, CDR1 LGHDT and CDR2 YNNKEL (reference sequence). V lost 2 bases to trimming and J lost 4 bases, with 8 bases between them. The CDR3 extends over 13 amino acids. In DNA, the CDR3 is TGTGCCAGCAGCCAACTATCGGGCACTGAAGCTTTCTTT. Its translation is CASSQLSGTEAFF.

The CDR3 nucleotides are TGCAGTGCTAGAGCAGATGGAGATACGCAGTATTTT. Its protein product is CSARADGDTQYF. This chain connects TRBV20-1 to TRBJ2-3, with no clear D. There are 12 residues in the CDR3. Germline CDR1 is DFQATT and CDR2 is SNEGSKA (reference sequence). V was shortened by 1 base and J by 5 bases, with 7 bases between the two germline ends.

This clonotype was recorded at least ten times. The CDR3 region is CASSSPGLAASGANVLTF. The CDR3 nucleotides read TGTGCCAGCAGTTCCCCGGGACTAGCGGCCTCTGGGGCCAACGTCCTGACTTTC. This sequence joins TRBV6-2 or TRBV6-3 and TRBJ2-6; the match to TRBD2 covers 11 bases. The germline gives CDR1 MNHEY, CDR2 SVGEGT. CDR3 size: 18 residues. Trimming cost V 4 bases and J 0 bases; bases outside gene matches: 5.

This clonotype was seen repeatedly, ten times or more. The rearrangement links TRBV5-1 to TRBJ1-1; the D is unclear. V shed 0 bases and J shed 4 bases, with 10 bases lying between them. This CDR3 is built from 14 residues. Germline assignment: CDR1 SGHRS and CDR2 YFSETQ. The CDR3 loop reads CASSLVGGSTEAFF. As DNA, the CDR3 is TGCGCCAGCAGCTTGGTAGGAGGGAGCACTGAAGCTTTCTTT.